This paragraph reports one T cell receptor (beta chain). Antigen unknown. Germline loops: CDR1 SGHTA, CDR2 FQGNSA. V was clipped by 4 bases and J by 2 bases; unmatched bases: 7. The CDR3 has 16 amino acids. Those who donated were healthy HIV-negative adults, with no recent acute infections or vaccinations reported. Memory CD4+ cells were the fraction left after CD45RA+ naive selection. Libraries were prepared by immunoSEQ multiplex PCR; TCRdb keeps only in-frame clonotypes and omits some of them. The sample lists roughly 2.6 million clones; around nine tenths were seen once. This sample was taken from a study of shared clonotypes between healthy human individuals. For the study at large: Per donor, three plates held CD4 naive cells, three held CD4 memory, two held CD8 naive and one held CD8 memory. Points from the study as a whole: It was the few donors that limited the genetic and exposure-history diversity represented.

The gene calls are TRBV7-2 and TRBJ2-1, with TRBD1 matching 8 bases. The sequenced sample was naive CD4+ T cells sorted from blood. Subset indicated: CD45RA+ positively selected. This receptor was taken from a man aged 18 to 35 in good health. Here the CDR3 reads CASSSRQGFAYNEQFF. As DNA, the CDR3 is TGTGCCAGCAGCTCACGACAGGGGTTCGCCTACAATGAGCAGTTCTTC.